This T cell receptor (beta chain) was captured in a study of cytomegalovirus exposure and HLA in healthy donors. Broader study findings: A later analysis appeared to link common viral pathogens to several of the most significant clusters. Researchers reported in a later analysis that a missense DCLRE1C variant was tied to TCR beta V- and J-gene trimming.

On this clone: Its antigen is not known.

Amplification used 60 Vbeta primers and 13 Jbeta primers. Sequencing used immunoSEQ multiplex PCR; TCRdb keeps in-frame clones, though not all of them. This table holds 95,000 to 110,000 clones, 65% to 80% found once. Trimming removed 2 bases at V and 6 bases at J, with 18 bases between. The CDR3 length is 16 residues. Germline CDR1 MNHNY, CDR2 SVGAGI (reference sequence). The chain employs TRBV6-6 and TRBJ2-3, with D maybe TRBD2 (6 bases). The receptor comes from a woman younger than 35 in good health and CMV-seropositive. The specimen sequenced was PBMCs. CDR3 amino acids: CASSYGVGGFLDTQYF. The CDR3 DNA follows: TGTGCCAGCAGTTACGGGGTCGGAGGGTTCCTTGATACGCAGTATTTT.